The following is a T cell receptor (beta chain) sequence with its context. The CDR3 covers 17 residues. J lost 0 bases, V lost 5 bases, and 6 bases had no gene match. Germline-derived CDR1 and CDR2 are MNHNY and SVGAGI (reference sequence). The data belong to a study of blood T cell repertoires in COVID-19. Overall study context: Sites across the United States, Italy and Spain contributed samples from acute and convalescent COVID-19.

Per the study methods: Reference gene primer amplification in the assay estimated nucleated cell counts. Assay used: immunoSEQ multiplex PCR; TCRdb lists only in-frame clones, some missing. Clone size and V and J calls were adopted from that table, with D and trimming inferred from the DNA. The data hold 200,000 to 250,000 clones, with approximately 83% observed a single time. What was sequenced was peripheral blood. The TCR originated in a woman aged 25 to 45 who had recovered from COVID-19. The rearrangement joins TRBV6-6 to TRBJ1-6; 8 bases fit TRBD1. The CDR3 sequence: CASSRPRGPSYNSPLHF. The DNA of the CDR3 is TGTGCCAGCAGTCGACCCAGGGGGCCCTCCTATAATTCACCCCTCCACTTT.